This TCR beta chain was documented in a study of T cell responses to AZD1222 COVID-19 vaccine. Libraries were prepared by immunoSEQ multiplex PCR; TCRdb keeps only in-frame clonotypes and omits some of them. Among tens of thousands of clones, approximately 90% were seen once, and the ten largest hold 6.3%. As for this clone: The antigen remains undetermined.

CDR1 is LGHDT and CDR2 is YNNKEL in the germline V gene (reference sequence). The V gene end was trimmed by 5 bases and the J gene end by 2 bases; junction bases not matched to a gene: 9. This CDR3 has 15 residues. Study results and limitations: Spike-specific TCR breadth rose after two AZD1222 doses, and depth rose as well. Vaccine-related CD4 TCRs covered spike, predominating at 160-218 and 743-854. The donor group comprised mostly white British people and more females; the analysis possibly underestimated clonal diversity.

This TCR derives from an adult who received the MenACWY meningococcal vaccine as a control. V usage is TRBV3-1 (or the pseudogene TRBV3-2) and J usage is TRBJ2-7; 7 nucleotides line up with TRBD2. The sample consisted of peripheral blood, taken 28 days after the second dose of the MenACWY control vaccine. CDR3 in amino acids: CASSYSGLGPYEQYF. Written as DNA, the CDR3 is TGTGCCAGCAGCTATTCTGGACTAGGCCCCTACGAGCAGTACTTC.